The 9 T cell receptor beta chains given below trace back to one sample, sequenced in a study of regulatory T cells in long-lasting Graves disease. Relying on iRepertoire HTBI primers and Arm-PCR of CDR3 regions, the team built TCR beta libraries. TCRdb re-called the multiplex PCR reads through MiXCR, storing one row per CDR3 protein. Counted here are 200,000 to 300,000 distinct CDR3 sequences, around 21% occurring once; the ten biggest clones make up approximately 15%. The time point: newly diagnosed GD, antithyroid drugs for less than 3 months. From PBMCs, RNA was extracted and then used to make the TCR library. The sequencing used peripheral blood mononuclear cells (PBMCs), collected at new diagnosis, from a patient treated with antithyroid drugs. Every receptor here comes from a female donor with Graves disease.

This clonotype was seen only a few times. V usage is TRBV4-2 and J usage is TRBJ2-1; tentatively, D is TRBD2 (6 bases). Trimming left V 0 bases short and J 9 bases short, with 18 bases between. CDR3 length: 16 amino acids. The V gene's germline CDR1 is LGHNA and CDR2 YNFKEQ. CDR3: CASSQEGGPRHSEQFF. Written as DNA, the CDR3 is TGTGCCAGCAGCCAAGAGGGAGGTCCTCGTCATAGTGAGCAGTTCTTC.

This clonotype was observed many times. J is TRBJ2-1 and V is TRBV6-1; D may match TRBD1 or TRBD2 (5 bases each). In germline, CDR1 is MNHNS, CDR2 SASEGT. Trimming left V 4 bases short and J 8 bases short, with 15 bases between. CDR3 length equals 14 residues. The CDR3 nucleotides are TGTGCCAGCAGTGTCCAGGGCGGGTATGATGAGCAGTTCTTC. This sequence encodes CASSVQGGYDEQFF.

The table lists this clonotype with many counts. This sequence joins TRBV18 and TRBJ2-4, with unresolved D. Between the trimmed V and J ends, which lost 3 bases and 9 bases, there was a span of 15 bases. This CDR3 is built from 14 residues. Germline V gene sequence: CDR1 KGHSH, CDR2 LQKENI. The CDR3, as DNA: TGTGCCAGCTCACCCCAAGGACCCCTTGCCATTCAGTACTTC. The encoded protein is CASSPQGPLAIQYF. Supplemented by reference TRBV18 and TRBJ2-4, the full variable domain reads NAGVMQNPRHLVRRRGQEARLRCSPMKGHSHVYWYRQLPEEGLKFMVYLQKENIIDESGMPKERFSAEFPKEGPSILRIQQVVRGDSAAYFCASSPQGPLAIQYFGAGTRLSVL.

CDR3 DNA sequence: TGTGCCATCAGTGCCAACTCTGGAAACACCATATATTTT. Protein product: CAISANSGNTIYF. This chain connects TRBV10-3 to TRBJ1-3; D is uncertain. CDR3 length: 13 residues. V gave up 4 bases and J gave up 0 bases, with 4 bases separating them. The V gene's germline CDR1 is ENHRY and CDR2 SYGVKD.

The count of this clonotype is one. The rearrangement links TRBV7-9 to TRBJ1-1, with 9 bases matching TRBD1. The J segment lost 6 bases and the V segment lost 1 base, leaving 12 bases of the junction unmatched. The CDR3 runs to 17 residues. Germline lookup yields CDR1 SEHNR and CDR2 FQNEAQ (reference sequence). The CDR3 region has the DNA TGTGCCAGCAGCTTAGGGTTGGGACAGGGAGGAAGGGCTGAAGCTTTCTTT. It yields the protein CASSLGLGQGGRAEAFF.

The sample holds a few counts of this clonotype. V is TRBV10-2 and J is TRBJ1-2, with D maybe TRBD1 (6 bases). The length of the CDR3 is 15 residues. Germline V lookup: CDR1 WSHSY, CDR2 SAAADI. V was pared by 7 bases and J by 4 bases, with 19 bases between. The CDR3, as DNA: TGCGCCAGCAAGGGGGATATGGACTCGACCTATGGCTACACCTTC. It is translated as CASKGDMDSTYGYTF.

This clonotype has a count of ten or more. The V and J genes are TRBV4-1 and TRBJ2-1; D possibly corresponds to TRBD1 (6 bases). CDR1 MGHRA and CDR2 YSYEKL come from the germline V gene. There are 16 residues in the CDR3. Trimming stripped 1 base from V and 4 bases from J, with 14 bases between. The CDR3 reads CASSQAFSRGYNEQFF. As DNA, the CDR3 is TGCGCCAGCAGCCAAGCTTTCAGCAGGGGTTACAATGAGCAGTTCTTC.

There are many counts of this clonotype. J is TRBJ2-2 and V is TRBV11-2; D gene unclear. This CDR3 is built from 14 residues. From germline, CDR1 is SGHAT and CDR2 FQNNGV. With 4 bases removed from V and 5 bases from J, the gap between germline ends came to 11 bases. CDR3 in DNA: TGTGCCAGCAGCTCGGATCGGAGAACCGGGGAGCTGTTTTTT. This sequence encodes CASSSDRRTGELFF.

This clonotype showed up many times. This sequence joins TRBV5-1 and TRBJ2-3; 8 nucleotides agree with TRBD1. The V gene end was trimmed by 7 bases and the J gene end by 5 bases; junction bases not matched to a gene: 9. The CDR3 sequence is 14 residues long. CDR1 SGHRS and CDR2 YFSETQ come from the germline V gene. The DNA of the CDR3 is TGCGCCAGCGCCCCAACAGGGGGGATAGATACGCAGTATTTT. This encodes CASAPTGGIDTQYF.